The entry below gives a single T cell receptor (beta chain) sequence along with its context. Here immunoSEQ multiplex PCR was the method, and the copy in TCRdb shows in-frame clones only, minus some. Of about 100,000 clones listed, more than 90% were seen once; the top ten hold around 5.7%. The J segment lost 4 bases and the V segment lost 2 bases, leaving 10 bases of the junction unmatched. Germline V gives CDR1 MGHRA, CDR2 YSYEKL. The CDR3 is 18 amino acids. These data come from a study of blood T cell repertoires in COVID-19. The wider study: Acute-phase and convalescent COVID-19 samples originated in the United States, Italy and Spain.

The clonotype was recovered from a man aged 65-85 years with acute or convalescent COVID-19. The chain couples TRBV4-1 to TRBJ1-6; TRBD1 agrees at 8 bases. Sequenced input: peripheral blood. The CDR3 bases are TGCGCCAGCAGCCAAAAATCCTCGGGACAGGCTTATAATTCACCCCTCCACTTT. It is translated as CASSQKSSGQAYNSPLHF.